Included here is one T cell receptor (beta chain) sequence, with context. This receptor's antigen is unknown. Within one base of it there is no much larger clone, and no base qualities were kept. Distinct nucleotide sequences in the sample also encode this CDR3. CD8 naive samples were obtained by positive selection for CCR7 among CD45RO-negative cells, yielding a CD45RA+CCR7+ population from which TemRA cells were excluded. The donors were healthy, HIV-negative adults who had no recently reported acute infections or vaccinations. Every donor was a Caucasian adult residing in Nashville, Tennessee, USA. Blood was obtained by leukapheresis, after which PBMCs were separated by Ficoll-Histopaque density gradient centrifugation and cryopreserved in liquid nitrogen vapor phase. Analytical flow cytometry was used to check the purity and quantity of every magnetically sorted T cell population. Genomic DNA was isolated from every sorted fraction and measured by UV absorbance on a Nanodrop 2000c.

This sample stems from a study of shared clonotypes between healthy human individuals (TCRdb year 2020). In terms of the full investigation: A couple of women and three men aged 18 to 49 years were included in the cohort. Per donor, three plates each were used for CD4 naive and CD4 memory, two for CD8 naive, and one for CD8 memory. To estimate repertoire size and how much clonotypes are shared between individuals, the study performed deep sequencing of blood TCR repertoires from five healthy adults. To increase sequencing depth and limit assay-specific biases, TCR repertoire library preparation and sequencing were carried out by different laboratories using diverse techniques. Leukapheresis yielded between about 0.94 and 9.5 billion PBMCs per donor. Results and caveats for the whole study, not just this receptor: Sampling was restricted to blood, and TCR repertoires in tissues likely differ from the TCR repertoires found in blood. Pairwise subsampling led to the expectation that sequencing depth would affect the degree of clonotype sharing among donors. Across a few donors, roughly 5.1% of naive CD4, roughly 3.5% of naive CD8, approximately 2.5% of memory CD4, and approximately 0.4% of memory CD8 clonotypes were shared. Rarefaction of sorted-subset datasets indicated incomplete sequencing despite the large sequencing depth. Compared with non-shared clonotypes, clonotypes shared by all four sorted-subset donors had higher generation probabilities. Because the study included a small number of donors, the genetic and exposure-history diversity represented was limited. Larger estimated clonotype richness was generally found for naive subsets than for memory subsets.

Using the deep immunoSEQ assay, multiplex PCR amplified TCR CDR3 regions from genomic DNA. Genomic DNA extracted from each cell subset was distributed evenly over all wells of several immunoSEQ 96-well plates, and each plate served as one replicate. For sorted subsets, approximately 0.2 ug of genomic DNA, equivalent to some 33,000 T cell genomes, went into each replicate PCR. Purified libraries were measured with a Qubit 3.0 fluorometer, size-checked on a Bioanalyzer 2100, and measured again with the KAPA Library Quantification kit. Each immunoSEQ 96-well plate was sequenced on its own single-read 150-cycle Illumina NextSeq 550 flow cell. As for the original processing: The immunoSEQ output contained only junctional sequences without quality scores, so filtering could not match that applied to full-length reads. To assign V/J genes and CDR3, sequences were annotated using PyIR, a Python wrapper for IgBLAST v1.9, with IMGT germline references. Reads were removed for weak V/J assignments (E-value above 1e-6), missing CDR3, stop codons, out-of-frame junctions, or ambiguous translated residues. V3J clonotypes were defined as sequences sharing the same inferred V gene, J gene, and CDR3 amino acid sequence. To compute the percentage overlap between repertoires, the number of shared unique clonotypes was divided by the size of the smaller repertoire. Three approaches were used to assess repertoire richness: RTK rarefaction, the Chao1 estimator, and Recon v2.1 estimates of unobserved clonotypes. OLGA was used to compute generation probabilities for all TCRbeta clonotypes that the gDNA method yielded from a handful of donors. TCRdb retrieved this table from immuneACCESS and kept in-frame rearrangements only. Not all clones are present; in checked studies, unresolved V genes account for under half, and no reason is known for the remainder. Clone size and V and J calls were adopted from that table, with D and trimming inferred from the DNA. Across this sample there are some 2 million clones, with roughly 94% seen only once. The ten largest make up 1% to 1.5% of the sample.

The sequence was obtained from a man aged 18-30 years in good health. Sequencing was done on a sample of naive CD8+ T cells sorted from blood. Reading the label with the study, this specimen's cell subset or site is: CD45RA+CCR7+.

The CDR3 is CASSVGIYNEQFF. In nucleotide form, the sequence is TGTGCCAGCAGCGTAGGGATCTACAATGAGCAGTTCTTC. The V and J genes are TRBV9 and TRBJ2-1; the D gene cannot be named for sure. The CDR3 numbers 13 residues from cysteine through phenylalanine. Left in the record is the CDR3 DNA by itself, 39 bases read in frame from the first base. Between the V and J ends, shortened by 0 bases and 3 bases respectively, the junction contains 4 bases. From a lookup of the germline V gene, CDR1 and CDR2 are SGDLS and YYNGEE.